These 21 T cell receptor beta chains share one sample of origin, sequenced in a study of cytomegalovirus exposure and HLA in healthy donors. Vbeta (60) and Jbeta (13) primers were used in the PCR. Profiling relied on immunoSEQ multiplex PCR, and the TCRdb table lists in-frame clones only, not all of them. The sample has roughly 180,000 clones, over 70% seen once. Sequencing was performed on PBMCs. These receptors all stem from a boy between 2 and 10 years old in good health and CMV-seronegative.

This chain joins TRBV21-1 and TRBJ2-7; whether TRBD1, the table's D call, matches the DNA was not checked. TRBV21-1 has pseudogene status. The CDR3 extends over 14 amino acids. CDR3 sequence reads: CASRSNGQPYEQYF. For the CDR3, the DNA is TGTGCCAGCAGAAGCAACGGACAGCCCTACGAGCAGTACTTC.

The V and J genes are TRBV6-1 and TRBJ1-3; D is possibly TRBD1 (6 bases). Germline V gives CDR1 MNHNS, CDR2 SASEGT. The CDR3 is 15 residues long. Trimming cost V 6 bases and J 0 bases, with 12 bases left between them. The CDR3 nucleotides are TGTGCCAGCAGCGTTTGGACAGACTCTGGAAACACCATATATTTT. Protein: CASSVWTDSGNTIYF.

The V and J genes are TRBV9 and TRBJ1-3, with D tentatively TRBD1 (5 bases). Germline CDR1 and CDR2: SGDLS and YYNGEE. Trimming pared 4 bases from V and 0 bases from J, leaving 11 bases between. The CDR3 contains 15 residues. CDR3 loop: CASSFDSLSGNTIYF. CDR3 in DNA: TGTGCCAGCAGCTTTGACAGCCTCTCTGGAAACACCATATATTTT.

About this clone itself: At one end, the junction sequence differs from germline, possibly due to a read error. The chain couples TRBV4-2 to TRBJ2-1; 8 nucleotides align to TRBD2. The germline V gene has CDR1 LGHNA and CDR2 YNFKEQ. This CDR3 contains 16 residues. In DNA form, the CDR3 reads TGTGCCAGCGGCCAAGAAGCAACTAGCGGTTACAATGAGCAGTTCTTC. It codes for CASGQEATSGYNEQFF.

The chain is built from TRBV9 and TRBJ2-7; no clear D. The CDR3 is made up of 15 amino acids. Deletions cut 0 bases from V and 0 bases from J, with 10 bases between. Germline V gene sequence: CDR1 SGDLS, CDR2 YYNGEE. The CDR3 DNA follows: TGTGCCAGCAGCGTAGGGGCAGGTAGCTCCTACGAGCAGTACTTC. Translated, it gives CASSVGAGSSYEQYF.

V is TRBV5-1 and J is TRBJ2-5, with no clear D. The CDR3 totals 13 residues. Germline CDR1 and CDR2: SGHRS and YFSETQ. V lost 7 bases and J 0 bases, leaving 10 bases between the germline ends. Here the CDR3 reads CASGVRDQETQYF. The CDR3 DNA is TGCGCCAGCGGAGTTAGAGACCAAGAGACCCAGTACTTC.

J is TRBJ1-6 and V is TRBV2, with a tentative D call TRBD1 (6 bases). The CDR3 is 13 amino acids. V was clipped by 5 bases and J by 18 bases, with 20 bases between them. Germline CDR1 is SNHLY and CDR2 is FYNNEI. The CDR3 nucleotides read TGTGCCAGCAGTTTTTTACAGGGTCCTCAGGACCACTTT. Encoded protein: CASSFLQGPQDHF.

The rearrangement uses TRBV5-6 and TRBJ2-7; maybe TRBD2 (7 bases). The CDR3 covers 16 residues. Germline CDR1 is SGHDT and CDR2 is YYEEEE. V lost 5 bases and J lost 4, with 22 bases in between. In DNA form, the CDR3 reads TGTGCCAGCAGTATTCGAGGGGGGGGGCTCCAGTACGAGCAGTACGTC. Translated, it gives CASSIRGGGLQYEQYV.

This chain connects TRBV6-5 to TRBJ2-1; TRBD2 matches 8 bases. This CDR3 is 15 amino acids long. Germline-derived CDR1 and CDR2 are MNHEY and SVGAGI. V lost 6 bases, J lost 9 bases, and 13 bases stayed unmatched. The CDR3 bases are TGTGCCAGCAGCCGCTCCGGACTAGCTATGGGTGAGCAGTTCTTC. It is translated as CASSRSGLAMGEQFF.

The chain combines TRBV9 with TRBJ1-1; a possible D gene is TRBD1 (5 bases). Germline-derived CDR1 and CDR2 are SGDLS and YYNGEE. This CDR3 has 14 residues. Trimming stripped 0 bases from V and 5 bases from J, with 11 bases between. The chain's CDR3 is CASSVGRGRTEAFF. Here the CDR3 DNA reads TGTGCCAGCAGCGTAGGGAGGGGAAGGACTGAAGCTTTCTTT.

The chain combines TRBV5-6 with TRBJ2-1, with D uncertain. The germline V gene encodes CDR1 SGHDT and CDR2 YYEEEE. Trimming left V 2 bases short and J 6 bases short, with 12 bases between. The CDR3 has 14 residues. CDR3 nucleotides: TGTGCCAGCAGCTTCGGCACTACTCTCAATGAGCAGTTCTTC. It specifies CASSFGTTLNEQFF.

The CDR3 region has the DNA TGTGCCTGTGCGGACAGTTCTAATTCACCCCTCCACTTT. This codes for CACADSSNSPLHF. The chain has TRBV30 and TRBJ1-6; weak D call: TRBD1 (6 bases). Germline V lookup: CDR1 GTSNPN, CDR2 SVGIG (reference sequence). V lost 6 bases, J lost 6 bases, and 12 bases lay in between. The CDR3 spans 13 residues. The full variable domain, in which reference TRBV30 and TRBJ1-6 provide the parts outside the CDR3, is SQTIHQWPATLVQPVGSPLSLECTVEGTSNPNLYWYRQAAGRGLQLLFYSVGIGQISSEVPQNLSASRPQDRQFILSSKKLLLSDSGFYLCACADSSNSPLHFGNGTRLTVT.

The genes are TRBV6-1 and TRBJ2-5, with D perhaps matching TRBD1 (5 bases). Germline V gene sequence: CDR1 MNHNS, CDR2 SASEGT. V lost 4 bases, J lost 5 bases, and 17 bases lay in between. The CDR3 is 15 amino acids. The CDR3 reads CASSGAAGRQETQYF. Here the CDR3 DNA reads TGTGCCAGCAGTGGGGCGGCAGGGCGCCAGGAGACCCAGTACTTC.

This clone is a singleton in its sample. The rearrangement links TRBV30 to TRBJ2-1; D is perhaps TRBD2 (5 bases). V lost 5 bases and J 0 bases, leaving 14 bases between the germline ends. Per the germline V gene, CDR1 is GTSNPN and CDR2 is SVGIG (reference sequence). There are 15 residues in the CDR3. In DNA, the CDR3 is TGTGCCTGGGACGGCGGGCGTCCCTCCTACAATGAGCAGTTCTTC. Its translation: CAWDGGRPSYNEQFF.

This clone showed up just once. The gene calls are TRBV27 and TRBJ2-2; 7 nucleotides match TRBD2. J was trimmed by 5 bases and V by 5 bases; bases with no gene match: 11. The V gene's germline CDR1 is MNHEY and CDR2 SMNVEV (reference sequence). The CDR3 extends over 16 amino acids. CDR3 amino acids: CASSPGFGGGTGELFF. The DNA of the CDR3 is TGTGCCAGCAGTCCCGGGTTCGGGGGAGGGACCGGGGAGCTGTTTTTT.

In its sample, this clone was seen a few times. A junction boundary mismatches the germline segment, possibly from a read error. The V call is TRBV13, the J call TRBJ2-6, with a weak D call TRBD1 (5 bases). The CDR3 loop spans 16 amino acids. Germline V CDR1 and CDR2: PRHDT, FYEKMQ (reference sequence). CDR3 protein: CASSRSAYSGANGLTF. CDR3 bases: TGTGCCAGCAGTCGATCAGCATACTCTGGGGCCAACGGCCTGACTTTC.

The gene calls are TRBV15 and TRBJ1-4, with a weak D call TRBD1 (6 bases). V was pared by 3 bases and J by 10 bases, with 18 bases between. CDR1 LNHNV and CDR2 YYDKDF come from the germline V gene (reference sequence). The CDR3 sequence is 15 residues long. CDR3 residues: CATSRTRQDPAKLFF. The CDR3 DNA sequence: TGTGCCACCAGCAGGACCCGACAGGATCCGGCAAAACTGTTTTTT. Full variable domain (rest looked up from reference TRBV15 and TRBJ1-4): DAMVIQNPRYQVTQFGKPVTLSCSQTLNHNVMYWYQQKSSQAPKLLFHYYDKDFNNEADTPDNFQSRRPNTSFCFLDIRSPGLGDTAMYLCATSRTRQDPAKLFFGSGTQLSVL.

V gene TRBV6-1 combines with J gene TRBJ2-2, with TRBD1 matching 7 bases. The CDR3 totals 16 residues. V dropped 2 bases and J dropped 2; count of bases not matched to a gene: 5. CDR1 and CDR2 (germline): MNHNS, SASEGT. CDR3 DNA sequence: TGTGCCAGCAGTGAATCGGCAGGGGGTAACACCGGGGAGCTGTTTTTT. This sequence encodes CASSESAGGNTGELFF.

V usage is TRBV18 and J usage is TRBJ2-1; 8 bases are a match to TRBD1. This CDR3 region has 15 residues. The germline V gene has CDR1 KGHSH and CDR2 LQKENI. Trimming took 5 bases from V and 1 from J; bases not matched to a gene: 4. The CDR3 region has the DNA TGTGCCAGCTCAAATTACAGGGGGTCCTACAATGAGCAGTTCTTC. This codes for CASSNYRGSYNEQFF.

The chain combines TRBV5-4 with TRBJ1-1, with a possible D match to TRBD1 (5 bases). The germline CDR1 and CDR2 sequences are SGHNT and YYREEE (reference sequence). The CDR3 has 14 residues. V was pared by 0 bases and J by 2 bases, with 8 bases between. Here the CDR3 DNA reads TGTGCCAGCAGCTTGGCCGACAGCAACACTGAAGCTTTCTTT. It encodes CASSLADSNTEAFF.

The chain's CDR3 is CASSYSGTSGTHHEFF. The CDR3 bases are TGTGCCAGCAGTTACTCCGGGACTAGCGGGACTCACCATGAGTTCTTC. The chain combines TRBV6-5 with TRBJ2-1; TRBD2 aligns across 13 bases. The CDR3 sequence is 16 residues long. Trimming at V came to 0 bases and at J to 14 bases, leaving 10 bases not matched to a gene. Germline CDR1 and CDR2: MNHEY and SVGAGI.